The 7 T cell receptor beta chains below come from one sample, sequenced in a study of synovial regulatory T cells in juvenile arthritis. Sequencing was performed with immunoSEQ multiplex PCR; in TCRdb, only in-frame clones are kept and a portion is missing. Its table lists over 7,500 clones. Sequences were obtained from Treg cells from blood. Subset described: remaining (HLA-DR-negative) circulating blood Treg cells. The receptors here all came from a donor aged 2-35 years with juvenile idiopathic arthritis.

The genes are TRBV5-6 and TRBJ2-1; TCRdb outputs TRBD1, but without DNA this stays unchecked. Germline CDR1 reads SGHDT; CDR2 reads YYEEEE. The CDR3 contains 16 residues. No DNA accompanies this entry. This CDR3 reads CASSWVDRGLSNEQFF.

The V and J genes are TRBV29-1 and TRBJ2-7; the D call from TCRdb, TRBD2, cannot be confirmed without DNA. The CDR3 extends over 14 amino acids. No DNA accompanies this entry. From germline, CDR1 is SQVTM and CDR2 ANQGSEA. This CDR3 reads CSVEESSGRAVQYF.

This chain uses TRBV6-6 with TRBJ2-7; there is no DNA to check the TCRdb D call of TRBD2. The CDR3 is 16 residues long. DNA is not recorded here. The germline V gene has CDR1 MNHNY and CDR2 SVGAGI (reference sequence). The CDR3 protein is CASSYSGLAQAYEQYF.

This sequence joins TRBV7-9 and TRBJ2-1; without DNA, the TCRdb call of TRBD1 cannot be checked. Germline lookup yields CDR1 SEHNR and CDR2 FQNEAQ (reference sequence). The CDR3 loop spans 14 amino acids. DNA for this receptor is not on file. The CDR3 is CASSRDIPFNEQFF.

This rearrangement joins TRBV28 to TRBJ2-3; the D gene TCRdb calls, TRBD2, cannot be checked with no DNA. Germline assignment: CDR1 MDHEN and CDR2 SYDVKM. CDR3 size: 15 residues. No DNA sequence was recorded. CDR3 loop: CASSLRRGHTDTQYF.

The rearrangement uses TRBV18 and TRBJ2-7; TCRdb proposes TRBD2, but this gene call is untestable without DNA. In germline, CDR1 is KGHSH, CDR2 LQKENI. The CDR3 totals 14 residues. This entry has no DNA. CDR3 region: CASSPAAFSYEQYF.

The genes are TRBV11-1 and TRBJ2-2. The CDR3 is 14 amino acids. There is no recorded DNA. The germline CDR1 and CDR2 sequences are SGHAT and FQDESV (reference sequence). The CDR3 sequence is CASSMFGDTGELFF.